Below are 27 T cell receptor beta chains sequenced from a single sample in a study of CD8+ T cells in alopecia areata. Sequencing relied on a cDNA template that was reverse transcribed from extracted RNA. The method was immunoSEQ multiplex PCR; TCRdb's version includes in-frame clones alone and lacks a portion of them. The sample includes 150,000 to 200,000 clones, about 55% seen only once; the top ten take approximately 11%. This sample's treatment: oral pan-JAK inhibitor, 5-10 mg twice daily. The specimen comprised CD8+ T cells sorted from blood, sampled at week 24, from a patient treated with tofacitinib. These receptors all come from a human donor with alopecia areata.

The V gene is TRBV4-3, the J gene TRBJ1-1; 8 bases are a match to TRBD1. CDR1 LGHNA and CDR2 YSLEER come from the germline V gene. CDR3 length: 16 amino acids. The junction had 7 bases not matched to a gene; V was cut back by 4 bases and J by 0 bases. The CDR3 nucleotides are TGCGCCAGCAGCCTCGGGACAGGTCCGCTGAACACTGAAGCTTTCTTT. This sequence encodes CASSLGTGPLNTEAFF.

This sequence joins TRBV6-5 and TRBJ2-2; 9 nucleotides agree with TRBD2. The CDR3 extends over 14 amino acids. V lost 7 bases, J lost 8 bases, and 8 bases stayed unmatched. Germline assignment: CDR1 MNHEY and CDR2 SVGAGI. CDR3 loop: CASTGGGDAGELFF. CDR3 DNA: TGTGCCAGCACCGGCGGGGGGGACGCGGGGGAGCTGTTTTTT.

There are a few counts of this clone. The chain recombines TRBV29-1 with TRBJ2-7, with 11 bases lining up with TRBD2. Trimming removed 0 bases from V and 3 bases from J; junction bases left unmatched: 4. Looked up from germline, CDR1 is SQVTM and CDR2 is ANQGSEA. The CDR3 has 15 amino acids. The CDR3 protein is CSVEDAGTSGYEQYF. The CDR3 coding sequence is TGCAGCGTTGAAGACGCCGGGACTAGCGGCTACGAGCAGTACTTC.

The J gene is TRBJ1-1, the V gene TRBV6-5; D might be TRBD1 (5 bases). Trimming removed 0 bases from V and 7 bases from J, with 9 bases in between. The CDR3 consists of 13 residues. The V gene's germline CDR1 is MNHEY and CDR2 SVGAGI. Here the CDR3 DNA reads TGTGCCAGCAGTTACTCTGAGGGGATTGAAGCTTTCTTT. The encoded protein is CASSYSEGIEAFF.

This clone was seen a handful of times. The rearrangement links TRBV7-3 to TRBJ2-7, with 12 bases that match TRBD2. V dropped 5 bases and J dropped 2; count of bases not matched to a gene: 4. The CDR3 sequence is 15 residues long. Germline V lookup: CDR1 SGHTA, CDR2 FQGTGA. CDR3 coding DNA: TGTGCCAGCAGCCCCCTAGCGGGGGGGCCCTACGAGCAGTACTTC. This translates into CASSPLAGGPYEQYF. The full variable domain, with the rest looked up from reference TRBV7-3 and TRBJ2-7, is GAGVSQTPSNKVTEKGKYVELRCDPISGHTALYWYRQSLGQGPEFLIYFQGTGAADDSGLPNDRFFAVRPEGSVSTLKIQRTERGDSAVYLCASSPLAGGPYEQYFGPGTRLTVT.

The chain is built from TRBV2 and TRBJ2-2; 8 positions match TRBD1. Unmatched junction bases numbered 6, after V lost 6 bases and J lost 0 bases. The CDR3 has 16 residues. Germline V lookup: CDR1 SNHLY, CDR2 FYNNEI. In DNA form, the CDR3 reads TGTGCCAGCAGGACCCCGGGACAGGCGAACACCGGGGAGCTGTTTTTT. Its protein is CASRTPGQANTGELFF.

The chain combines TRBV4-3 with TRBJ1-1; possibly TRBD1 for D (5 bases). V was cut by 0 bases and J by 10 bases, with 15 bases left in between. Per the germline V gene, CDR1 is LGHNA and CDR2 is YSLEER. There are 14 residues in the CDR3. CDR3 in DNA: TGCGCCAGCAGCCAAGATAGGGAAGGGGCACGAGCTTTCTTT. Translation: CASSQDREGARAFF.

V is TRBV27 and J is TRBJ1-1; weak D call: TRBD1 (5 bases). Germline V gene data show CDR1 as MNHEY and CDR2 as SMNVEV (reference sequence). The CDR3 loop spans 14 amino acids. The ends were cut back, 5 bases at V and 0 bases at J, with 10 bases in the middle. CDR3 amino acids: CASSPQGVNTEAFF. The CDR3 DNA follows: TGTGCCAGCAGTCCACAAGGGGTGAACACTGAAGCTTTCTTT.

This chain uses TRBV29-1 with TRBJ1-4; unclear D gene. CDR3 length: 13 amino acids. Germline CDR1 is SQVTM and CDR2 is ANQGSEA. Deletions cut 7 bases from V and 5 bases from J, with 14 bases between. The CDR3 here is CSGREGHNEKLFF. CDR3 DNA: TGCAGCGGACGTGAAGGGCACAATGAAAAACTGTTTTTT. Drawing the rest from reference TRBV29-1 and TRBJ1-4, the complete variable domain is SAVISQKPSRDICQRGTSLTIQCQVDSQVTMMFWYRQQPGQSLTLIATANQGSEATYESGFVIDKFPISRPNLTFSTLTVSNMSPEDSSIYLCSGREGHNEKLFFGSGTQLSVL.

The chain recombines TRBV5-1 with TRBJ1-2, with TRBD1 matching 9 bases. Germline assignment: CDR1 SGHRS and CDR2 YFSETQ. Trimming cost V 4 bases and J 4 bases; bases outside gene matches: 5. This CDR3 is built from 14 residues. The DNA of the CDR3 is TGCGCCAGCAGCCCACAGGGGGCCCGCTATGGCTACACCTTC. Protein: CASSPQGARYGYTF.

The chain carries TRBV6-5 and TRBJ1-5, with D possibly being TRBD1 (6 bases). Trimming cost V 11 bases and J 5 bases, with 16 bases left between them. CDR3 size: 13 residues. In germline, CDR1 is MNHEY, CDR2 SVGAGI. DNA of the CDR3: TGTGCCGGACTCGGGGGGCTCGATCAGCCCCAGCATTTT. As protein: CAGLGGLDQPQHF.

CDR3 loop: CASSLKTGGLTDTQYF. CDR3 DNA: TGCGCCAGCAGCTTGAAGACGGGGGGACTCACAGATACGCAGTATTTT. This chain joins TRBV5-1 and TRBJ2-3; 7 bases are a match to TRBD2. In germline, CDR1 is SGHRS, CDR2 YFSETQ. The CDR3 extends over 16 amino acids. The V segment lost 1 base and the J segment 2 bases; nucleotides outside the gene matches: 7.

This sequence joins TRBV9 and TRBJ2-1, with 8 bases matching TRBD2. The ends lost 5 bases at V and 8 bases at J; junction bases unmatched: 9. Germline V gene lookup returns CDR1 SGDLS and CDR2 YYNGEE. CDR3 length equals 14 residues. In nucleotides, the CDR3 is TGTGCCAGCAGTCTTAGCGGGACCCTCGATGAGCAGTTCTTC. It specifies CASSLSGTLDEQFF.

This sequence joins TRBV6-1 and TRBJ2-1; no definite D call. The CDR3 runs 11 residues. Germline CDR1 reads MNHNS; CDR2 reads SASEGT. Trimming took 2 bases from V and 9 from J, leaving 5 bases between them. The CDR3: CASSESSEQFF. The CDR3 DNA sequence: TGTGCCAGCAGTGAATCCTCTGAGCAGTTCTTC.

The chain uses TRBV2 and TRBJ1-1, with D uncertain. This CDR3 is built from 10 residues. V gave up 6 bases and J gave up 5 bases, with 4 bases separating them. Germline CDR1 is SNHLY and CDR2 is FYNNEI. CDR3 region: CASRETEAFF. In nucleotides, the CDR3 is TGTGCCAGCAGGGAAACTGAAGCTTTCTTT.

The gene calls are TRBV30 and TRBJ2-1; 8 positions agree with TRBD1. CDR3 size: 14 residues. Germline V gives CDR1 GTSNPN, CDR2 SVGIG (reference sequence). Trimming at V came to 8 bases and at J to 1 base, leaving 7 bases not matched to a gene. The CDR3 DNA reads as TGTGCCGGATACAGGGGGGCGTCCTACAATGAGCAGTTCTTC. It encodes CAGYRGASYNEQFF.

This chain connects TRBV10-3 to TRBJ2-1, with 10 nucleotides matching TRBD2. CDR3 length: 18 amino acids. Looked up from germline, CDR1 is ENHRY and CDR2 is SYGVKD. Trimming cost V 0 bases and J 2 bases; bases outside gene matches: 7. The CDR3 coding sequence is TGTGCCATCAGTGAGTCGGAGCGGGGGGGCGGCGCCTACAATGAGCAGTTCTTC. Translating it yields CAISESERGGGAYNEQFF.

The rearrangement links TRBV11-2 to TRBJ2-1; 10 nucleotides line up with TRBD2. The CDR3 runs 16 residues. V dropped 5 bases and J dropped 8; count of bases not matched to a gene: 12. CDR1 and CDR2 (germline): SGHAT, FQNNGV. The CDR3 is CASSNPSGGGLYEQFF. CDR3 DNA: TGTGCCAGCAGCAACCCTAGCGGGGGTGGGTTGTATGAGCAGTTCTTC.

This clone has just a few counts. The genes are TRBV7-3 and TRBJ2-3; tentatively, D is TRBD1 (5 bases). The V end lost 2 bases, the J end lost 4 bases, and 13 bases lay between the germline ends. CDR3 length: 15 residues. Germline V lookup: CDR1 SGHTA, CDR2 FQGTGA. Here the CDR3 DNA reads TGTGCCAGCAGCTTAGGGTCAGGGTGGGCAGATACGCAGTATTTT. Protein sequence: CASSLGSGWADTQYF.

The J gene is TRBJ2-1, the V gene TRBV2, with D unresolved. The V and J ends lost 7 bases and 1 base respectively, with 5 bases between them. Germline V lookup: CDR1 SNHLY, CDR2 FYNNEI. CDR3 size: 12 residues. The CDR3 DNA reads as TGTGCCAGCACTGGGTCCTACAATGAGCAGTTCTTC. Translating it yields CASTGSYNEQFF.

This clone was recorded a few times. The chain couples TRBV5-6 to TRBJ2-1; D remains ambiguous. Germline CDR1 reads SGHDT; CDR2 reads YYEEEE. V lost 0 bases to trimming and J lost 0 bases, with 7 bases between them. The CDR3 has 15 residues. Here the CDR3 DNA reads TGTGCCAGCAGCTTGGCTACCTACTCCTACAATGAGCAGTTCTTC. It translates to CASSLATYSYNEQFF.

The sample holds a few counts of this clone. J is TRBJ2-2 and V is TRBV4-3; the D gene is possibly TRBD1 (6 bases). Trimming removed 4 bases at V and 4 bases at J, with 13 bases between. The germline V gene encodes CDR1 LGHNA and CDR2 YSLEER. This CDR3 spans 15 amino acids. This chain's CDR3 is CASSRITGSTGELFF. CDR3 in DNA: TGCGCCAGCAGCCGCATTACAGGGTCCACCGGGGAGCTGTTTTTT.

The chain employs TRBV19 and TRBJ2-2; no clear D gene. The V gene lost 3 bases and the J gene lost 0 bases, with 5 bases spanning the gap. Germline V gives CDR1 LNHDA, CDR2 SQIVND (reference sequence). The CDR3 has 14 residues. CDR3: CASSMYSNTGELFF. For the CDR3, the DNA is TGTGCCAGTAGTATGTATTCGAACACCGGGGAGCTGTTTTTT.

The rearrangement links TRBV2 to TRBJ2-2; D may be TRBD2 (5 bases). Germline loops: CDR1 SNHLY, CDR2 FYNNEI. The CDR3 contains 14 residues. With 1 base removed from V and 9 bases from J, the gap between germline ends came to 12 bases. CDR3 DNA sequence: TGTGCCAGCAGTGAAGAAAAGCGGCGTTGGGAGCTGTTTTTT. It specifies CASSEEKRRWELFF.

The chain carries TRBV19 and TRBJ1-1; no firm D call. Per the germline V gene, CDR1 is LNHDA and CDR2 is SQIVND (reference sequence). Trimming removed 6 bases from V and 4 bases from J, with 9 bases in between. This CDR3 is built from 12 residues. CDR3 DNA: TGTGCCAGTAGGGAGGGCGGCACTGAAGCTTTCTTT. Protein product: CASREGGTEAFF.

On this clone: The identical CDR3 is also encoded by other nucleotide sequences in the sample. This chain uses TRBV4-3 with TRBJ2-7; tentative D call: TRBD2 (5 bases). Germline CDR1 LGHNA, CDR2 YSLEER. V lost 3 bases to trimming and J lost 0 bases, with 9 bases between them. CDR3 size: 14 residues. The CDR3 reads CASSQSRGSYEQYF. The CDR3 DNA reads TGCGCCAGCAGCCAGTCCCGGGGCTCCTACGAGCAGTACTTC.

The rearrangement uses TRBV7-8 and TRBJ1-5; no reliable D call. V lost 2 bases, J lost 0 bases, and 8 bases lay in between. Germline values: CDR1 SGHVS, CDR2 FQNEAQ. This CDR3 has 15 amino acids. The CDR3 nucleotides are TGTGCCAGCAGCTTATCGGGATATAGCAATCAGCCCCAGCATTTT. It is translated as CASSLSGYSNQPQHF.